Presented here are 21 T cell receptor delta chains from one specimen sequenced in a study of gamma-delta T cells after stem cell transplantation. TCRdb re-called the RT-PCR reads with CATT. The sample includes more than 10,000 delta-chain clones, around 1.4% of them seen just once. The sequencing sample was made of gamma-delta T cells. All receptors come from a human donor. It is not recorded whose cells these are; they may come from a transplant donor.

Note on this clone: A far larger clone differs by one base, so this is likely a read error. Other DNA sequences of this sample code for an identical CDR3. This chain uses TRDV2 with TRDJ1; 7 bases map to TRDD3. The germline V gene encodes CDR1 GEAIGNYY and CDR2 EKD. This CDR3 has 17 residues. Trimming at V came to 0 bases and at J to 2 bases, leaving 11 bases not matched to a gene. CDR3 bases: TGTGCCTGTGACACCGTCCTGGGGGCTACCTATACCGATAAACTCATCTTT. This translates into CACDTVLGATYTDKLIF.

Remarks on this clone: TCRdb records a much larger clone's protein for this DNA, with a difference at residue 8 that likely arises from a read error; the protein given is the translation of the DNA. This sequence joins TRDV2 and TRDJ3, with D possibly being TRDD3 (6 bases). The V end was cut by 0 bases, the J end by 0 bases, with 14 bases between. The CDR3 has 19 residues. CDR1 and CDR2 from the germline V gene are GEAIGNYY and EKD. CDR3 amino acids: CACDTVSWGSSWDTRQMFF. The CDR3 DNA follows: TGTGCCTGTGACACCGTTTCCTGGGGATCCTCCTGGGACACCCGACAGATGTTTTTC.

The table lists this clone with a few counts. TCRdb has a much larger clone's protein, which differs at residue 10 from the translation of this DNA, likely because of a read error; what is shown is the protein translated from the DNA. The gene calls are TRDV2 and TRDJ1, with TRDD3 matching over 12 bases. Looked up from germline, CDR1 is GEAIGNYY and CDR2 is EKD. Trimming cost V 1 base and J 5 bases; bases outside gene matches: 10. This CDR3 is built from 17 residues. The CDR3 DNA reads TGTGCCTGTGACACGCTGGGGGATACGCATGCTCAGGATAAACTCATCTTT. It translates to CACDTLGDTHAQDKLIF.

The chain carries TRDV2 and TRDJ1; 10 bases map to TRDD3. Germline CDR1 reads GEAIGNYY; CDR2 reads EKD. The CDR3 is made up of 19 amino acids. Trimming at V came to 0 bases and at J to 1 base, leaving 13 bases not matched to a gene. CDR3 sequence reads: CACDTVGTGDTGSTDKLIF. CDR3 nucleotides: TGTGCCTGTGACACCGTGGGTACGGGGGATACGGGATCCACCGATAAACTCATCTTT.

The sample holds a few counts of this clone. This is likely an artifact of a read error, given a far larger clone one base away. The chain joins TRDV2 to TRDJ1; TRDD3 aligns across 7 bases. Germline CDR1 GEAIGNYY, CDR2 EKD. The CDR3 runs to 14 residues. Unmatched junction bases numbered 2, after V lost 0 bases and J lost 2 bases. The DNA of the CDR3 is TGTGCCTGTGACACCTCGGGGGATACCGATAAACTCATCTTT. It is translated as CACDTSGDTDKLIF.

This clone has at least ten counts. The chain recombines TRDV2 with TRDJ1; the match to TRDD3 covers 8 bases. The germline V gene encodes CDR1 GEAIGNYY and CDR2 EKD. The CDR3 loop spans 17 amino acids. Trimming removed 3 bases from V and 2 bases from J; junction bases left unmatched: 13. The chain's CDR3 is CACDSVLGALRTDKLIF. CDR3 DNA: TGTGCCTGTGACTCCGTACTGGGGGCCCTAAGGACCGATAAACTCATCTTT.

Points on this clone: TCRdb's listed protein matches a much larger clone and diverges from this DNA's translation at residue 6, likely through a read error; the protein shown comes from the DNA. The chain has TRDV2 and TRDJ1, with TRDD3 as a possible D gene (6 bases). CDR3 length: 17 residues. V was cut by 0 bases and J by 3 bases, with 19 bases left in between. Per germline, CDR1 GEAIGNYY and CDR2 EKD. The CDR3 nucleotides are TGTGCCTGTGACACCCCGGGGTCCCCCGTGGGGGCCGATAAACTCATCTTT. Amino acids: CACDTPGSPVGADKLIF.

This clone was recorded a few times. V and J are TRDV2 and TRDJ1; 10 bases fit TRDD3. The CDR3 has 17 amino acids. With V trimmed by 1 base and J by 0 bases, 7 bases remained unmatched. Per the germline V gene, CDR1 is GEAIGNYY and CDR2 is EKD. DNA of the CDR3: TGTGCCTGTGACACGCTCAGTACTGGGGGATACACCGATAAACTCATCTTT. Its translation: CACDTLSTGGYTDKLIF.

As to this clone: This DNA's translation differs at residue 9 from TCRdb's protein, which comes from a much larger clone; a read error is likely, and the protein shown is translated from the DNA. V gene TRDV2 combines with J gene TRDJ2, with a weak D call TRDD3 (6 bases). V dropped 0 bases and J dropped 0 bases, with 22 bases sitting between them. Germline values: CDR1 GEAIGNYY, CDR2 EKD. There are 20 residues in the CDR3. Written as DNA, the CDR3 is TGTGCCTGTGACACCGTTCGACTGAGGGATAGTGTGGCTTTGACAGCACAACTCTTCTTT. Translation gives CACDTVRLRDSVALTAQLFF.

The table lists this clone with a few counts. A single base is all that separates this from a far larger clone, so a read error is likely. Other DNA sequences in this sample translate to the same CDR3. The gene calls are TRDV2 and TRDJ1; D uncertain. The length of the CDR3 is 14 residues. The germline gives CDR1 GEAIGNYY, CDR2 EKD. The V end lost 0 bases, the J end lost 5 bases, and 12 bases lay between the germline ends. CDR3 sequence reads: CACDTVGSGDKLIF. CDR3 bases: TGTGCCTGTGACACCGTTGGGAGTGGTGATAAACTCATCTTT.

This clone is medium-sized (0.01 to 0.1%) by share. The sample has other DNA sequences that encode this CDR3 too. CDR3 protein: CACDTAGGSSSWDTRQMFF. In DNA, the CDR3 is TGTGCCTGTGACACTGCCGGGGGATCCAGCTCCTGGGACACCCGACAGATGTTTTTC. The chain uses TRDV2 and TRDJ3, with TRDD3 matching 7 bases. From germline, CDR1 is GEAIGNYY and CDR2 EKD. J was trimmed by 0 bases and V by 1 base; bases with no gene match: 8. The CDR3 has 19 amino acids.

With regard to this clone: Since a much larger clone is just one base distant, this may be a read error. The chain joins TRDV2 to TRDJ3; 12 nucleotides align to TRDD3. The CDR3 totals 21 residues. Germline loops: CDR1 GEAIGNYY, CDR2 EKD. The DNA of the CDR3 is TGTGCCTGTGACACCGTCCTGGGGGATACGCCTTACTCCTGGGACACCCGACAGGTGTTTTTC. It yields the protein CACDTVLGDTPYSWDTRQVFF.

Worth noting for this clone: With a far larger clone one base away, a read error is the likely cause. Other DNA sequences of this sample code for an identical CDR3. The rearrangement links TRDV2 to TRDJ1, with D possibly being TRDD3 (6 bases). Germline assignment: CDR1 GEAIGNYY and CDR2 EKD. The CDR3 is 18 residues long. V gave up 1 base and J gave up 0 bases, with 20 bases separating them. CDR3 region: CACDTVGLGAYNTDKLIF. CDR3 sequence (DNA): TGTGCCTGTGACACGGTTGGATTGGGGGCTTATAACACCGATAAACTCATCTTT.

There are a few counts of this clone. A much larger clone sits a single nucleotide away, making a read error possible. Within the sample, other DNA sequences also encode this same CDR3. In DNA, the CDR3 is TGTGCCTGTGACCCCATCTCTCGGGGGGATAAACTCATCTTT. It yields the protein CACDPISRGDKLIF. This chain connects TRDV2 to TRDJ1; D possibly corresponds to TRDD3 (5 bases). Germline values: CDR1 GEAIGNYY, CDR2 EKD. This CDR3 comprises 14 residues. The V gene lost 3 bases and the J gene lost 5 bases, with 15 bases spanning the gap.

With respect to this clone: Since a far larger clone is one base different, this is likely a read error. This chain uses TRDV2 with TRDJ3, with TRDD3 matching 13 bases. The CDR3 spans 21 residues. CDR1 is GEAIGNYY, CDR2 EKD, per germline. The junction had 11 bases not matched to a gene; V was cut back by 3 bases and J by 1 base. The CDR3 protein is CACDAVLGDTPESWDTRQMFF. CDR3 bases: TGTGCCTGTGACGCCGTACTGGGGGATACGCCTGAGTCCTGGGACACCCGACAGATGTTTTTC.

A note on this clone: The translation of this DNA and the TCRdb protein of a much larger clone differ at residue 13, probably owing to a read error; the protein shown here is translated from the DNA. The rearrangement uses TRDV2 and TRDJ1, with TRDD3 identical over 13 bases. V lost 1 base, J lost 0 bases, and 10 bases stayed unmatched. The CDR3 contains 19 residues. Germline CDR1 GEAIGNYY, CDR2 EKD. In nucleotides, the CDR3 is TGTGCCTGTGACACTCTACTGGGGGATACGCCCTTGTACACCGATAAACTCATCTTT. As protein: CACDTLLGDTPLYTDKLIF.

This clone occurred a few times. The amino acid sequence in TCRdb belongs to a much larger clone and departs from this DNA's translation at residue 3, likely a sequencing read error; the sequence shown is translated from the DNA. The rearrangement links TRDV2 to TRDJ1; D may be TRDD2 (5 bases). Germline V gene lookup returns CDR1 GEAIGNYY and CDR2 EKD. This CDR3 has 16 amino acids. The CDR3 DNA sequence: TGTGCCCGTGACACCCTGACTCCTCCTAACACCGATAAACTCATCTTT. This translates into CARDTLTPPNTDKLIF.

As to this clone: The protein TCRdb lists belongs to a much larger clone and differs from this DNA's translation at residue 18, which points to a read error; the protein shown is made from the DNA. The chain has TRDV2 and TRDJ3; 8 bases are shared with TRDD3. CDR3 length: 20 amino acids. Germline CDR1 and CDR2: GEAIGNYY and EKD. The CDR3 DNA reads as TGTGCCTGTGACACCGGGCTACTGGTGAGGGATACGGTGGACACCCGACAGACGTTTTTC. Translating it yields CACDTGLLVRDTVDTRQTFF.

This clone was seen only a few times. Additional DNA sequences in this sample encode the identical CDR3. The chain combines TRDV2 with TRDJ1; 13 positions match TRDD3. V gave up 3 bases and J gave up 0 bases; unmatched junction bases: 6. This CDR3 is 17 amino acids long. CDR1 is GEAIGNYY and CDR2 is EKD in the germline V gene. The CDR3 sequence: CACDPLGDTRYTDKLIF. The CDR3 DNA is TGTGCCTGTGACCCACTGGGGGATACGCGCTACACCGATAAACTCATCTTT.

With respect to this clone: This sequence is one base from a far larger clone and is likely a read error. Other DNA sequences in this sample translate to the same CDR3. J is TRDJ1 and V is TRDV2; TRDD3 aligns across 7 bases. Per the germline V gene, CDR1 is GEAIGNYY and CDR2 is EKD. Trimming at V came to 2 bases and at J to 4 bases, leaving 9 bases not matched to a gene. This CDR3 has 15 amino acids. The chain's CDR3 is CACDSLGGRLDKLIF. The CDR3 nucleotides read TGTGCCTGTGACAGTCTGGGGGGGCGCCTCGATAAACTCATCTTT.

The chain employs TRDV2 and TRDJ3; 8 bases line up with TRDD3. Trimming cost V 1 base and J 2 bases; bases outside gene matches: 3. CDR3 length: 17 amino acids. Germline lookup yields CDR1 GEAIGNYY and CDR2 EKD. The CDR3 DNA reads as TGTGCCTGTGACACTCTACTGGGGGCCTGGGACACCCGACAGATGTTTTTC. The encoded protein is CACDTLLGAWDTRQMFF.